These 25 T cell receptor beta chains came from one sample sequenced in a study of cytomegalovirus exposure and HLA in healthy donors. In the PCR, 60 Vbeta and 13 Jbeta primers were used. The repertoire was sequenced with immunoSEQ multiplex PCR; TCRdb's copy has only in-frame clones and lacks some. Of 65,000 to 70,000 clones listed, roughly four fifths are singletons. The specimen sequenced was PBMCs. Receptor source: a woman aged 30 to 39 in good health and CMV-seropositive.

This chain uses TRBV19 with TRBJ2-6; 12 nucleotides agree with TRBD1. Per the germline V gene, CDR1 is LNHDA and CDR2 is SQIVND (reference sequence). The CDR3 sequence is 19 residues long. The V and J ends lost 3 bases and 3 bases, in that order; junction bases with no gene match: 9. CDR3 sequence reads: CASSMGTGGFNIGANVLTF. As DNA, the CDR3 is TGTGCCAGTAGTATGGGGACAGGGGGCTTTAATATTGGGGCCAACGTCCTGACTTTC.

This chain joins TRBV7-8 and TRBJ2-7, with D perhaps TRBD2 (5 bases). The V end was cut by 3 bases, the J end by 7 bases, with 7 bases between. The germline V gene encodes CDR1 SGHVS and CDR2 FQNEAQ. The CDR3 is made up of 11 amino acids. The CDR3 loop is CASSFRGEQYF. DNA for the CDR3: TGTGCCAGCAGCTTCCGGGGTGAGCAGTACTTC.

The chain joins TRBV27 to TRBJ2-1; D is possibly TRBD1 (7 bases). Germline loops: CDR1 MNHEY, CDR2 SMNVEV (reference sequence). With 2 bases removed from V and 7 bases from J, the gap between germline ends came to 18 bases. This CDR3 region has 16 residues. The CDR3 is CASSLVSRGVSNEQFF. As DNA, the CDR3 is TGTGCCAGCAGTTTAGTTTCCAGGGGGGTATCAAATGAGCAGTTCTTC.

The CDR3 DNA sequence: TGTGCCAGCAGCTTAGGGGACAGGGGCCGAGAGACCCAGTACTTC. It yields the protein CASSLGDRGRETQYF. V gene TRBV5-4 combines with J gene TRBJ2-5; 10 bases match TRBD1. The CDR3 contains 15 residues. V lost 2 bases, J lost 4 bases, and 5 bases stayed unmatched. Germline-derived CDR1 and CDR2 are SGHNT and YYREEE (reference sequence).

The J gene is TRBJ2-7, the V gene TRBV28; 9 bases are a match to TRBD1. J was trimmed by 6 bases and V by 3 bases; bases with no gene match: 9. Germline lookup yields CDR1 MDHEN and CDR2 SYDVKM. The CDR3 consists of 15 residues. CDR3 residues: CASSFRGQGRGEQYF. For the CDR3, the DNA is TGTGCCAGCAGTTTCAGGGGACAGGGTCGTGGCGAGCAGTACTTC.

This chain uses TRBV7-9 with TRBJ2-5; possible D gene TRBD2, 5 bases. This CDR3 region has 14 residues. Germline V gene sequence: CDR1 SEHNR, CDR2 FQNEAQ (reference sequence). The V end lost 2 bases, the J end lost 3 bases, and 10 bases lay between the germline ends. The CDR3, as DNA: TGTGCCAGCAGCTTAACTAGGCGGGAAGAGACCCAGTACTTC. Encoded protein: CASSLTRREETQYF. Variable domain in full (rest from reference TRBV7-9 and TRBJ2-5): DTGVSQNPRHKITKRGQNVTFRCDPISEHNRLYWYRQTLGQGPEFLTYFQNEAQLEKSRLLSDRFSAERPKGSFSTLEIQRTEQGDSAMYLCASSLTRREETQYFGPGTRLLVL.

The CDR3 loop reads CASSLDRGREQFF. The DNA of the CDR3 is TGTGCCAGCAGCTTGGACAGGGGTCGCGAGCAGTTCTTC. V is TRBV4-2 and J is TRBJ2-1, with 9 positions matching TRBD1. This CDR3 is built from 13 residues. The germline V gene has CDR1 LGHNA and CDR2 YNFKEQ. V dropped 5 bases and J dropped 10; count of bases not matched to a gene: 6.

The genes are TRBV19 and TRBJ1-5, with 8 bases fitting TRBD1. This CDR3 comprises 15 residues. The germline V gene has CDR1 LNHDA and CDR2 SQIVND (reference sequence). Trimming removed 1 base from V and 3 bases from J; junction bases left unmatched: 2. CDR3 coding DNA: TGTGCCAGTAGTATAGGGACAGGGATCAATCAGCCCCAGCATTTT. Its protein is CASSIGTGINQPQHF.

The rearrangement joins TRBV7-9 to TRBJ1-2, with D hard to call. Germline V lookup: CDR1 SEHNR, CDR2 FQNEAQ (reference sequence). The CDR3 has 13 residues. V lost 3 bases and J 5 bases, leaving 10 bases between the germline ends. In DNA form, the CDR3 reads TGTGCCAGCAGCTTTTTCTCCGGTTATGGCTACACCTTC. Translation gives CASSFFSGYGYTF.

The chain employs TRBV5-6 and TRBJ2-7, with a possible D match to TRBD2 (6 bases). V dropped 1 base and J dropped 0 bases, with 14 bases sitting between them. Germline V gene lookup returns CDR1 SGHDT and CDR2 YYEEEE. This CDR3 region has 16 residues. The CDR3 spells CASSLFSGLLSYEQYF. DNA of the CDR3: TGTGCCAGCAGCTTGTTCTCGGGACTCCTCTCCTACGAGCAGTACTTC.

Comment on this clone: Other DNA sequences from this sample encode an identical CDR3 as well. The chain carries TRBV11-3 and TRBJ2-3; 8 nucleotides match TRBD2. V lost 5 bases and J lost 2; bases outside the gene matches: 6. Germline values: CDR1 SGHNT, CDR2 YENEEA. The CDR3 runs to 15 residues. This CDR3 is CASSPGGGPTDTQYF. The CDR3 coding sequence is TGTGCCAGCAGCCCCGGGGGGGGGCCCACAGATACGCAGTATTTT. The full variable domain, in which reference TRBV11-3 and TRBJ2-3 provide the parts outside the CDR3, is EAGVVQSPRYKIIEKKQPVAFWCNPISGHNTLYWYLQNLGQGPELLIRYENEEAVDDSQLPKDRFSAERLKGVDSTLKIQPAELGDSAVYLCASSPGGGPTDTQYFGPGTRLTVL.

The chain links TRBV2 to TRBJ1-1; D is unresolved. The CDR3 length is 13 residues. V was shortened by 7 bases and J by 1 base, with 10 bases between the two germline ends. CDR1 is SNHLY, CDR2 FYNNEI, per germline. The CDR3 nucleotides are TGTGCCAGCATTCCAGGTAGGAACACTGAAGCTTTCTTT. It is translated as CASIPGRNTEAFF.

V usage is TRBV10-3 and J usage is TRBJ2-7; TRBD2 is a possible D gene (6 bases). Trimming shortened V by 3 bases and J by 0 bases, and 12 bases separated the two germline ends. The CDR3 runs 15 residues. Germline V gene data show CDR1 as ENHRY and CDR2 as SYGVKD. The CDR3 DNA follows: TGTGCCATCAGTGATGTCGGAGGGACCTCCTACGAGCAGTACTTC. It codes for CAISDVGGTSYEQYF.

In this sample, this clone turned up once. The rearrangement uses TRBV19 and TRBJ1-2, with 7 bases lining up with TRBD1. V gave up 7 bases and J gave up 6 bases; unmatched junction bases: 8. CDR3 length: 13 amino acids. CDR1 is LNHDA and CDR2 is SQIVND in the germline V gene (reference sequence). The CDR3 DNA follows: TGTGCCAGTACCGACAGGGTCCTCGATGGCTACACCTTC. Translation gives CASTDRVLDGYTF.

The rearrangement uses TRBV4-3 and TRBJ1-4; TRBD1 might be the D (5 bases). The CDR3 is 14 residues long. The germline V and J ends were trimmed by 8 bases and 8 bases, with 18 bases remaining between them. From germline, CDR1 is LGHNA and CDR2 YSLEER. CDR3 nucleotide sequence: TGCGCCAGCCGCTCTACTCTAGGGGCCGAAAAACTGTTTTTT. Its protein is CASRSTLGAEKLFF.

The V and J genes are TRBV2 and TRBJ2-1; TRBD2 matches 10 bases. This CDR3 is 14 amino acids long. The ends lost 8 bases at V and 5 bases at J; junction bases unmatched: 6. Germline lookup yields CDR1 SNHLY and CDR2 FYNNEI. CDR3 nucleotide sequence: TGTGCCAGCCGACTACTAGCGGGGAACAATGAGCAGTTCTTC. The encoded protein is CASRLLAGNNEQFF.

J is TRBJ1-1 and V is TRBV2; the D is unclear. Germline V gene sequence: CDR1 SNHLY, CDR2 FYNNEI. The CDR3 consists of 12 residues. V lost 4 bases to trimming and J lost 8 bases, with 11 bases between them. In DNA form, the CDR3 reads TGTGCCAGCAGTGGGCCCGCAGAAGAAGCTTTCTTT. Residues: CASSGPAEEAFF.

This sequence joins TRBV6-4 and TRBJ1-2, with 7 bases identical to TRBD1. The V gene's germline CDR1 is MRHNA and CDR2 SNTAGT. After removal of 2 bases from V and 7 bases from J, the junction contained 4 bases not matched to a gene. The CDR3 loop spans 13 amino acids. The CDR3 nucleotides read TGTGCCAGCAGTGACGCAAACAGGGGTGGCTACACCTTC. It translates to CASSDANRGGYTF.

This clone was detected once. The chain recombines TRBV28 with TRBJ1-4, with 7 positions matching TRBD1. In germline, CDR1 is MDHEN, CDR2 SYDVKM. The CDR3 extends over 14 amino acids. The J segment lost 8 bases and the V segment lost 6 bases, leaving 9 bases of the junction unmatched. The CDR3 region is CASRTDRAREKLFF. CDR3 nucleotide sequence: TGTGCCAGCAGAACTGACAGGGCGCGCGAAAAACTGTTTTTT.

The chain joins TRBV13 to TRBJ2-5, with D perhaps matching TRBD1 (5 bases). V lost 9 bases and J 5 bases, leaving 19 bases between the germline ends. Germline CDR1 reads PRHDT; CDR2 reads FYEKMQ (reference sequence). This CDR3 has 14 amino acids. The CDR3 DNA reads TGTGCCAGTGGAAAAAGGGGCCCAGAGGAGACCCAGTACTTC. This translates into CASGKRGPEETQYF.

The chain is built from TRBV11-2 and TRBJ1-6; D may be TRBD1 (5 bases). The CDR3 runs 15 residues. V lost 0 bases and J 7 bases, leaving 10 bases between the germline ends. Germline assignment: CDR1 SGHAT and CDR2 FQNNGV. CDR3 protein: CASSLDRAKNSPLHF. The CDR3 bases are TGTGCCAGCAGCTTAGACAGGGCAAAGAATTCACCCCTCCACTTT.

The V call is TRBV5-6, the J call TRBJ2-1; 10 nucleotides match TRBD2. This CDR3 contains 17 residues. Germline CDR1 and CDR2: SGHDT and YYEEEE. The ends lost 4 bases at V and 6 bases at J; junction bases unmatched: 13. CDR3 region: CASSLGLAPITGNEQFF. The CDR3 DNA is TGTGCCAGCAGCCTGGGACTAGCGCCTATCACGGGCAATGAGCAGTTCTTC.

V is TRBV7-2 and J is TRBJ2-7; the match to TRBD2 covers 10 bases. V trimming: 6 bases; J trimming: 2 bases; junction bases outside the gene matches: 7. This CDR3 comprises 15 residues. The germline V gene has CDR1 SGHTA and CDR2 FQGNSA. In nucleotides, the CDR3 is TGTGCCAGCAGTATAATAGCGGGAGGTACCTACGAGCAGTACTTC. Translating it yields CASSIIAGGTYEQYF.

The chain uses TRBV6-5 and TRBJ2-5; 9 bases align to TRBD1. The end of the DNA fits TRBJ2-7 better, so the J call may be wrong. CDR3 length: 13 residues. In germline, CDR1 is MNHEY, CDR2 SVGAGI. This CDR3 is CASSYRTGDEQYF. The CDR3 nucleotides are TGTGCCAGCAGTTACCGGACAGGGGACGAGCAGTACTTC.

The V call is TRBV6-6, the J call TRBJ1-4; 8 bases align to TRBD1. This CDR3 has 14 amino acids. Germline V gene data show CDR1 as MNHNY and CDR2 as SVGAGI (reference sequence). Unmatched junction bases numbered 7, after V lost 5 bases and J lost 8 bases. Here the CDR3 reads CASSVQGGGEKLFF. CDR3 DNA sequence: TGTGCCAGCAGTGTACAGGGGGGCGGAGAAAAACTGTTTTTT.